The 10 T cell receptor beta chains below were found in one sample sequenced in a study of Tregs in tolerant kidney transplant recipients. Produced via immunoSEQ multiplex PCR; TCRdb's table is partial and in-frame only. The sample has about 240,000 clones; about 86% are singletons. Sequences were obtained from CD4+ T cells from blood. The receptors here all came from a human donor in good health.

J is TRBJ2-2 and V is TRBV18, with 10 bases lining up with TRBD1. The length of the CDR3 is 17 residues. The J segment lost 1 base and the V segment lost 2 bases, leaving 4 bases of the junction unmatched. Looked up from germline, CDR1 is KGHSH and CDR2 is LQKENI. The DNA of the CDR3 is TGTGCCAGCTCACCATCGACAGGGGGCCGGAACACCGGGGAGCTGTTTTTT. Its translation is CASSPSTGGRNTGELFF.

A single count supports this clone. The V gene is TRBV13, the J gene TRBJ2-7; 16 positions agree with TRBD2. The germline V gene has CDR1 PRHDT and CDR2 FYEKMQ (reference sequence). Germline trimming cut 6 bases from V and 5 bases from J; bases unmatched to any gene: 16. The length of the CDR3 is 19 residues. The CDR3 DNA reads as TGTGCCAGCAGACGAGGACCGGGACTAGCGGGAGGGCCAGACCACGAGCAGTACTTC. Amino acid sequence: CASRRGPGLAGGPDHEQYF.

The genes are TRBV19 and TRBJ2-7, with 9 bases that match TRBD1. CDR3 length: 15 residues. Germline-derived CDR1 and CDR2 are LNHDA and SQIVND (reference sequence). V shed 3 bases, J shed 3 bases, and the junction held 6 bases outside the gene matches. CDR3 in amino acids: CASSMSGQGNYEQYF. The DNA for the CDR3 is TGTGCCAGTAGTATGTCGGGACAGGGAAACTACGAGCAGTACTTC.

Details on this clone: Other DNA sequences in the same sample also yield this CDR3. The chain couples TRBV5-1 to TRBJ2-3, with D maybe TRBD1 (5 bases). Germline loops: CDR1 SGHRS, CDR2 YFSETQ. This CDR3 is 15 amino acids long. V was shortened by 3 bases and J by 0 bases, with 11 bases between the two germline ends. The CDR3 DNA reads as TGCGCCAGCAGCTCTCTGGCAGGGAGCACAGATACGCAGTATTTT. Protein product: CASSSLAGSTDTQYF. Full variable domain (missing parts from reference TRBV5-1 and TRBJ2-3): KAGVTQTPRYLIKTRGQQVTLSCSPISGHRSVSWYQQTPGQGLQFLFEYFSETQRNKGNFPGRFSGRQFSNSRSEMNVSTLELGDSALYLCASSSLAGSTDTQYFGPGTRLTVL.

The CDR3 sequence: CASSDRPDYGYTF. For the CDR3, the DNA is TGTGCCAGCAGTGACCGGCCAGACTATGGCTACACCTTC. The rearrangement links TRBV25-1 to TRBJ1-2, with D uncertain. The germline V gene encodes CDR1 MGHDK and CDR2 SYGVNS. The CDR3 contains 13 residues. V was clipped by 3 bases and J by 3 bases, with 8 bases between them.

The chain couples TRBV7-9 to TRBJ2-5; D might be TRBD2 (6 bases). V was cut by 6 bases and J by 5 bases, with 13 bases left in between. This CDR3 is 13 amino acids long. Germline assignment: CDR1 SEHNR and CDR2 FQNEAQ (reference sequence). The CDR3 spells CASRPSSVETQYF. Written as DNA, the CDR3 is TGTGCCAGCAGACCATCTAGCGTTGAGACCCAGTACTTC.

This chain joins TRBV29-1 and TRBJ1-2; TRBD1 is a possible D gene (5 bases). Trimming pared 7 bases from V and 1 base from J, leaving 16 bases between. The CDR3 is made up of 14 amino acids. From germline, CDR1 is SQVTM and CDR2 ANQGSEA. This chain's CDR3 is CSAHGRGLNYGYTF. The CDR3 nucleotides are TGCAGCGCCCATGGGAGGGGCCTTAACTATGGCTACACCTTC.

Written as DNA, the CDR3 is TGTGCCATCAGCCCGGGACTAGCGGAACAAGAGACCCAGTACTTC. Translated: CAISPGLAEQETQYF. V gene TRBV10-3 combines with J gene TRBJ2-5; the match to TRBD2 covers 11 bases. V trimming: 6 bases; J trimming: 2 bases; junction bases outside the gene matches: 5. CDR3 length equals 15 residues. Germline assignment: CDR1 ENHRY and CDR2 SYGVKD.

The chain uses TRBV2 and TRBJ1-1; no definite D call. The CDR3 runs 13 residues. Trimming removed 1 base at V and 8 bases at J, with 11 bases between. Looked up from germline, CDR1 is SNHLY and CDR2 is FYNNEI. The chain's CDR3 is CASSEVMTGEAFF. CDR3 sequence (DNA): TGTGCCAGCAGTGAAGTAATGACGGGAGAAGCTTTCTTT.

This rearrangement joins TRBV5-4 to TRBJ2-7; 9 nucleotides align to TRBD1. Germline CDR1 and CDR2: SGHNT and YYREEE (reference sequence). V trimming: 4 bases; J trimming: 3 bases; junction bases outside the gene matches: 8. CDR3 length equals 15 residues. The CDR3 loop is CASSQNRDRVYEQYF. CDR3 nucleotides: TGTGCCAGCAGCCAAAACCGGGACAGGGTCTACGAGCAGTACTTC.